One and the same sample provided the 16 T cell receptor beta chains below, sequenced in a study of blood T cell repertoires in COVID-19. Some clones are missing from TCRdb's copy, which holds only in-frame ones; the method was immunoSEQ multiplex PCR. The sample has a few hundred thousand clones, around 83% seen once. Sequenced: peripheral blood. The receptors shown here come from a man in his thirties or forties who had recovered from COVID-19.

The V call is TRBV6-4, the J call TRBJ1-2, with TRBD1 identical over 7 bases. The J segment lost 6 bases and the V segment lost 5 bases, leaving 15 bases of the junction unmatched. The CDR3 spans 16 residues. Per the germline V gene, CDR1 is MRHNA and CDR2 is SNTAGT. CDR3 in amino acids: CASSPGTEIGVHGYTF. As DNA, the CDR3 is TGTGCCAGCAGTCCCGGGACAGAGATCGGCGTCCATGGCTACACCTTC.

The chain's CDR3 is CASSLGAARDNEQFF. DNA for the CDR3: TGTGCCAGCAGCTTGGGGGCCGCGCGGGACAATGAGCAGTTCTTC. V usage is TRBV5-4 and J usage is TRBJ2-1; D is possibly TRBD2 (5 bases). The CDR3 spans 15 residues. V was cut by 0 bases and J by 5 bases, with 12 bases left in between. Germline CDR1 is SGHNT and CDR2 is YYREEE (reference sequence).

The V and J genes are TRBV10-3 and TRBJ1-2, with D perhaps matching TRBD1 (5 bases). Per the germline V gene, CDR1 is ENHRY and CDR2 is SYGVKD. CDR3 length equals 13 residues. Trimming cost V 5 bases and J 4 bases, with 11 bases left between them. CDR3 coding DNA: TGTGCCATCAGTAATGGACAATCCTATGGCTACACCTTC. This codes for CAISNGQSYGYTF.

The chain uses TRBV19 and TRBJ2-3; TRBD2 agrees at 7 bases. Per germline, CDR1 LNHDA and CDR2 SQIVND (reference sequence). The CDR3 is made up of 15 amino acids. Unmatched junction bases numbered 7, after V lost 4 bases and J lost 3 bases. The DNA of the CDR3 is TGTGCCAGTAGTACCCAGCGGGGAGGAACAGATACGCAGTATTTT. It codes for CASSTQRGGTDTQYF.

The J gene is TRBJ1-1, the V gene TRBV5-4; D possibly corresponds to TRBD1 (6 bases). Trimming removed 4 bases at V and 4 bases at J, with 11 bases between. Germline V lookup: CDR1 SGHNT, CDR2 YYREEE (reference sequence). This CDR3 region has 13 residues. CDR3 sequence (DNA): TGTGCCAGCAGCCCCAGGGGCGCCACTGAAGCTTTCTTT. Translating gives CASSPRGATEAFF.

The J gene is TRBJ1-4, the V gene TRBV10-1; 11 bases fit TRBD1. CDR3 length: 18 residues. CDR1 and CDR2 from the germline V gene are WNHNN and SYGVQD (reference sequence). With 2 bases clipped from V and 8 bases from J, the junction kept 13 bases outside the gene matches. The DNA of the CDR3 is TGCGCCAGCAGTGAGCCTGGACAGGGGGCTTTTTCTGCCGAAAAACTGTTTTTT. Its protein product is CASSEPGQGAFSAEKLFF.

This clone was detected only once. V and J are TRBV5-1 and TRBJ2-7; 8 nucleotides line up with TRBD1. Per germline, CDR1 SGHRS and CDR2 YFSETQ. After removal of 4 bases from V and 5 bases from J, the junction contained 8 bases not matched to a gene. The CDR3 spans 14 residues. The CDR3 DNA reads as TGCGCCAGCAGCACCTGGACAGGGAACCACGAGCAGTACGTC. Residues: CASSTWTGNHEQYV.

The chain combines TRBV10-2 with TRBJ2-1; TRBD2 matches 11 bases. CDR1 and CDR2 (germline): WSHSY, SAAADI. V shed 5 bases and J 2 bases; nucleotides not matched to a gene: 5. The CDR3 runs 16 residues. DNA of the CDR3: TGCGCCAGCAGTCTTAATAGCGGGGGGGCCTACAATGAGCAGTTCTTC. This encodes CASSLNSGGAYNEQFF.

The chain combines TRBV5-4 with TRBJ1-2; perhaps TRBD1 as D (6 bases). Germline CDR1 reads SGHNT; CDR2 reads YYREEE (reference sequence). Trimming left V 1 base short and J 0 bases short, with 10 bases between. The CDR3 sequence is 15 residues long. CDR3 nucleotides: TGTGCCAGCAGCTTGCCGGCAGGGGCTAACTATGGCTACACCTTC. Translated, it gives CASSLPAGANYGYTF.

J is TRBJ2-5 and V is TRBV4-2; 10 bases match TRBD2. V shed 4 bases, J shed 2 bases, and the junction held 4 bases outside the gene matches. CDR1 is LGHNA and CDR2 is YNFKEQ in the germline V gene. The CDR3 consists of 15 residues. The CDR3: CASSRERGGQETQYF. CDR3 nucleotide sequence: TGTGCCAGCAGCCGCGAGCGGGGGGGGCAAGAGACCCAGTACTTC.

As DNA, the CDR3 is TGCGCCAGCAGTGAGTTAGGCACCGGACTTTACAATGAGCAGTTCTTC. Protein: CASSELGTGLYNEQFF. V is TRBV10-2 and J is TRBJ2-1; tentatively, D is TRBD2 (5 bases). The CDR3 runs to 16 residues. Per germline, CDR1 WSHSY and CDR2 SAAADI. V was cut by 1 base and J by 4 bases, with 14 bases left in between.

CDR3 sequence (DNA): TGTGGGCAGCAGGAGGAGGGGTCCACTGAAGCTTTCTTT. This translates into CGQQEEGSTEAFF. This chain joins TRBV2 and TRBJ1-1; tentative D call: TRBD1 (5 bases). Germline V gene lookup returns CDR1 SNHLY and CDR2 FYNNEI. The CDR3 covers 13 residues.

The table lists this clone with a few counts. The CDR3 is CASSNTGSGLGGYTF. In DNA form, the CDR3 reads TGTGCCAGCAGTAACACAGGGTCCGGGCTGGGGGGCTACACCTTC. This chain connects TRBV6-5 to TRBJ1-2, with a tentative D call TRBD1 (6 bases). V was clipped by 5 bases and J by 8 bases, with 21 bases between them. Germline assignment: CDR1 MNHEY and CDR2 SVGAGI. This CDR3 spans 15 amino acids.

The CDR3: CASSQPGFTGELFF. In DNA, the CDR3 is TGTGCCAGCAGCCAGCCAGGGTTCACCGGGGAGCTGTTTTTT. The chain uses TRBV3-1 (or the pseudogene TRBV3-2) and TRBJ2-2, with a possible D match to TRBD1 (5 bases). Between the trimmed V and J ends, which lost 3 bases and 4 bases, there was a span of 9 bases. The CDR3 covers 14 residues. Germline loops: CDR1 LGHDT, CDR2 YNNKEL (reference sequence).

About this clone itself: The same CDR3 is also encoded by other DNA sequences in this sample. CDR3 in amino acids: CASSISGTGNYGYTF. The CDR3 nucleotides are TGTGCCAGTAGTATATCCGGGACAGGGAACTATGGCTACACCTTC. The V call is TRBV19, the J call TRBJ1-2; 9 bases map to TRBD1. The trim removed 2 bases at V and 2 bases at J, leaving 3 bases unmatched. Germline-derived CDR1 and CDR2 are LNHDA and SQIVND (reference sequence). CDR3 length: 15 residues. Together with reference TRBV19 and TRBJ1-2, the CDR3 gives the full variable domain: DGGITQSPKYLFRKEGQNVTLSCEQNLNHDAMYWYRQDPGQGLRLIYYSQIVNDFQKGDIAEGYSVSREKKESFPLTVTSAQKNPTAFYLCASSISGTGNYGYTFGSGTRLTVV.

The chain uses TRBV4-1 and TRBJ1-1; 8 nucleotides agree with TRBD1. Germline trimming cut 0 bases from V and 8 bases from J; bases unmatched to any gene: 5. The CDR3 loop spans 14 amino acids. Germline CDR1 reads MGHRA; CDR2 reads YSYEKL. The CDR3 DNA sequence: TGCGCCAGCAGCCAAGAGACAGGGGTGACGGAAGCTTTCTTT. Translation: CASSQETGVTEAFF.